The source of this T cell receptor beta chain is a study of blood T cell repertoires in COVID-19 (dated by TCRdb to between 2020 and 2021). Study-level background: Samples covering the acute and convalescent phases of COVID-19 were provided by collaborators in the United States, Italy and Spain. The prospective study material was composed of cDNA or gDNA derived from T cells, B-cell-depleted T cells, or PBMCs. Subjects who had been exposed to COVID-19, were actively infected with it, or had recovered from it provided the deeply sampled blood TCRbeta repertoires that made up the dataset. The repertoires were made available in a free public database intended to serve as a resource for research on the immune response to SARS-CoV-2. The samples were drawn from the first 160 participants of the ongoing ImmuneRACE study and from more than 1,000 subjects provided by 6 global collaborators. The sample metadata nearly always contained a de-identified subject ID, COVID-19 status, age in years and sex. HLA class I and class II types, where available, came from metadata supplied by the sample provider rather than from assay-based typing.

As for this clone: Its antigen remains unidentified. No base-level quality is on record; no much larger clone is a single base apart.

Each collaborating institution followed its own protocols to collect whole blood in K2EDTA tubes. For TCRbeta analysis, collaborators shipped samples as frozen whole blood, isolated PBMCs, or DNA extracted from either of those sample types. Points the paper makes about the study in general: The amount of clinical and demographic metadata varied by source and participant and was provided uncurated.

TCRbeta CDR3 regions were amplified from genomic DNA using the immunoSEQ Assay, a bias-controlled multiplex PCR. Regarding the original processing steps: Within the assay, amplification of reference gene primers was used to estimate how many nucleated cells each sample contained. To quantify the absolute abundance of each unique TCRbeta CDR3 rearrangement, sequence reads were collapsed and filtered. Productive Simpson clonality was computed per sample as the square root of Simpson's diversity index over productive rearrangements. The table comes from immuneACCESS by way of TCRdb, which keeps in-frame sequences with V and J called. Part of the clones is missing from these tables; in studies checked, under half for an unresolved V gene and the rest for unknown reasons. Clonal size and the V and J genes are those of that table, whereas D and trimming came from the DNA. Present in this sample are 150,000 or so clones, over 70% of which were seen just once. The top ten hold approximately 6.1% of the sample.

V gives up 8 bases and J gives up 1 base, and the segment between their germline ends measures 13 bases. The CDR3, from cysteine to phenylalanine, totals 14 residues. Of all the DNA, just the CDR3 is kept, 42 bases in frame from base 1. Per the germline V gene, MNHEY is the CDR1 and SVGAGI is the CDR2. The receptor chain draws on TRBV6-5 and TRBJ2-3, and TRBD1 may be the D gene, going by 7 matching bases. This receptor was identified in an elderly man with acute or convalescent COVID-19. The specimen was peripheral blood. The bases read TGTGCCAGCGGTACCAGGGGGGGCACAGATACGCAGTATTTT. Its product reads: CASGTRGGTDTQYF.